Below, 21 T cell receptor beta chains from the same sample are listed, as sequenced in a study of blood T cell repertoires in COVID-19. Only in-frame clones appear in the TCRdb table, and some are missing; sequencing was by immunoSEQ multiplex PCR. The sample lists 77,000 or so clones, roughly 84% occurring once. Sequenced: peripheral blood. The receptors derive from a woman in her fifties or sixties with acute or convalescent COVID-19.

This chain joins TRBV19 and TRBJ2-5; D is possibly TRBD1 (6 bases). Between the trimmed V and J ends, which lost 0 bases and 4 bases, there was a span of 21 bases. This CDR3 has 18 residues. Germline V gives CDR1 LNHDA, CDR2 SQIVND (reference sequence). As DNA, the CDR3 is TGTGCCAGTAGTATAGAGGCCAAGACCTGGGGGCACGGAGAGACCCAGTACTTC. Translation: CASSIEAKTWGHGETQYF.

This chain joins TRBV18 and TRBJ1-5; D is undetermined. V lost 3 bases to trimming and J lost 5 bases, with 8 bases between them. The CDR3 totals 13 residues. The germline V gene encodes CDR1 KGHSH and CDR2 LQKENI. CDR3 sequence: CASSPAQDQPQHF. The CDR3 coding sequence is TGTGCCAGCTCACCTGCGCAGGATCAGCCCCAGCATTTT.

This chain connects TRBV5-1 to TRBJ2-7; D is undetermined. CDR3 length equals 15 residues. V was clipped by 3 bases and J by 1 base, with 14 bases between them. Germline CDR1 reads SGHRS; CDR2 reads YFSETQ. The CDR3 DNA reads TGCGCCAGCAGCTCTCGGTCGCTACGGTCCTACGAGCAGTACTTC. It translates to CASSSRSLRSYEQYF.

J is TRBJ2-3 and V is TRBV5-1; possible D gene TRBD2, 6 bases. The CDR3 is made up of 16 amino acids. Trimming removed 4 bases from V and 3 bases from J, with 18 bases in between. CDR1 SGHRS and CDR2 YFSETQ come from the germline V gene. CDR3 loop: CASSGRGVAGTDTQYF. Here the CDR3 DNA reads TGCGCCAGCAGCGGGCGCGGAGTGGCGGGGACAGATACGCAGTATTTT.

The V call is TRBV9, the J call TRBJ1-2, with TRBD1 as a possible D gene (6 bases). From germline, CDR1 is SGDLS and CDR2 YYNGEE. CDR3 size: 12 residues. Trimming cost V 4 bases and J 7 bases, with 11 bases left between them. CDR3 nucleotide sequence: TGTGCCAGCAGCTTGGGGGGGCGTGGCTACACCTTC. It encodes CASSLGGRGYTF. The complete variable domain, with remaining parts taken from reference TRBV9 and TRBJ1-2, reads DSGVTQTPKHLITATGQRVTLRCSPRSGDLSVYWYQQSLDQGLQFLIQYYNGEERAKGNILERFSAQQFPDLHSELNLSSLELGDSALYFCASSLGGRGYTFGSGTRLTVV.

As DNA, the CDR3 is TGTGCCAGCAGCCCACAGGGGTTTGGCTACACCTTC. Its protein is CASSPQGFGYTF. The chain employs TRBV27 and TRBJ1-2, with 7 bases that match TRBD1. This CDR3 has 12 amino acids. The germline V gene encodes CDR1 MNHEY and CDR2 SMNVEV (reference sequence). Trimming cost V 6 bases and J 7 bases; bases outside gene matches: 5.

Regarding this clone: Other DNA sequences of this sample code for an identical CDR3. V is TRBV6-5 and J is TRBJ1-4, with TRBD1 as a possible D gene (6 bases). The germline V gene has CDR1 MNHEY and CDR2 SVGAGI. This CDR3 spans 14 amino acids. V lost 4 bases to trimming and J lost 2 bases, with 8 bases between them. The CDR3 region is CASSFGQTNEKLFF. The CDR3 DNA reads as TGTGCCAGCAGTTTCGGACAGACTAATGAAAAACTGTTTTTT.

The genes are TRBV29-1 and TRBJ2-2; D is possibly TRBD2 (6 bases). The CDR3 contains 14 residues. Germline CDR1 and CDR2: SQVTM and ANQGSEA. The V and J ends lost 4 bases and 5 bases respectively, with 14 bases between them. DNA for the CDR3: TGCAGCGTTGTGGGGGGAGAGGCTACCGGGGAGCTGTTTTTT. Translated: CSVVGGEATGELFF.

V gene TRBV15 combines with J gene TRBJ2-5; TRBD2 agrees at 8 bases. The CDR3 loop spans 14 amino acids. Per germline, CDR1 LNHNV and CDR2 YYDKDF (reference sequence). V shed 1 base and J 5 bases; nucleotides not matched to a gene: 3. CDR3 loop: CATSRGGLVETQYF. CDR3 coding DNA: TGTGCCACCAGCAGAGGGGGACTAGTGGAGACCCAGTACTTC.

This clone showed up just a few times. This chain uses TRBV11-2 with TRBJ2-7; 9 nucleotides line up with TRBD2. CDR1 is SGHAT and CDR2 is FQNNGV in the germline V gene. V lost 0 bases to trimming and J lost 4 bases; unmatched junction nucleotides: 4. CDR3 length: 15 residues. CDR3 in amino acids: CASSLERGGGYEQYF. CDR3 nucleotide sequence: TGTGCCAGCAGCTTAGAGCGGGGGGGCGGGTACGAGCAGTACTTC.

The rearrangement joins TRBV10-3 to TRBJ2-1, with D perhaps TRBD2 (5 bases). V lost 0 bases to trimming and J lost 6 bases, with 9 bases between them. In germline, CDR1 is ENHRY, CDR2 SYGVKD. CDR3 length: 14 amino acids. CDR3 region: CAISESVTINEQFF. CDR3 nucleotide sequence: TGTGCCATCAGTGAGTCCGTGACTATCAATGAGCAGTTCTTC.

The rearrangement links TRBV4-1 to TRBJ2-5; unclear D gene. The CDR3 is 14 residues long. Per germline, CDR1 MGHRA and CDR2 YSYEKL. Trimming left V 0 bases short and J 5 bases short, with 10 bases between. This CDR3 is CASSQERSYETQYF. The CDR3, as DNA: TGCGCCAGCAGCCAAGAGCGCTCTTACGAGACCCAGTACTTC.

V and J are TRBV6-6 and TRBJ1-1, with 7 bases fitting TRBD1. Germline V gene data show CDR1 as MNHNY and CDR2 as SVGAGI (reference sequence). The junction had 12 bases not matched to a gene; V was cut back by 7 bases and J by 4 bases. This CDR3 spans 15 amino acids. CDR3 sequence (DNA): TGTGCCAGCACTAGAGGGTATGACAGGGCCACTGAAGCTTTCTTT. It translates to CASTRGYDRATEAFF.

The chain has TRBV6-5 and TRBJ1-4; 9 nucleotides align to TRBD1. This CDR3 has 14 amino acids. Trimming took 6 bases from V and 3 from J; bases not matched to a gene: 2. Germline-derived CDR1 and CDR2 are MNHEY and SVGAGI. The CDR3 is CASRGQGSNEKLFF. The DNA for the CDR3 is TGTGCCAGCAGGGGACAGGGCTCTAATGAAAAACTGTTTTTT.

Here the CDR3 reads CASSYYRGSYNEQFF. Here the CDR3 DNA reads TGTGCCAGCTCGTACTACAGGGGTTCCTACAATGAGCAGTTCTTC. The rearrangement links TRBV18 to TRBJ2-1; TRBD1 matches at 7 bases. This CDR3 spans 15 amino acids. Germline V CDR1 and CDR2: KGHSH, LQKENI. V shed 6 bases, J shed 1 base, and the junction held 6 bases outside the gene matches.

V and J are TRBV30 and TRBJ1-1; TRBD1 is a possible D gene (5 bases). CDR3 size: 15 residues. V lost 0 bases to trimming and J lost 1 base, with 12 bases between them. Germline CDR1 reads GTSNPN; CDR2 reads SVGIG (reference sequence). In nucleotides, the CDR3 is TGTGCCTGGAGTGTTAACTCTCAGGGGAACACTGAAGCTTTCTTT. This codes for CAWSVNSQGNTEAFF.

The chain employs TRBV6-5 and TRBJ1-2; D gene ambiguous. Per the germline V gene, CDR1 is MNHEY and CDR2 is SVGAGI. The CDR3 length is 12 residues. V lost 6 bases and J 8 bases, leaving 13 bases between the germline ends. CDR3 sequence: CASSPSWLGYTF. The DNA for the CDR3 is TGTGCCAGCAGCCCCTCCTGGCTGGGCTACACCTTC.

The chain carries TRBV6-5 and TRBJ2-7; TRBD2 matches at 12 bases. Per the germline V gene, CDR1 is MNHEY and CDR2 is SVGAGI. The CDR3 has 15 amino acids. Trimming at V came to 6 bases and at J to 2 bases, leaving 5 bases not matched to a gene. CDR3 region: CASRRLAGAPYEQYF. DNA for the CDR3: TGTGCCAGCAGAAGACTAGCGGGGGCCCCCTACGAGCAGTACTTC.

The genes are TRBV2 and TRBJ1-1; maybe TRBD1 (5 bases). V was trimmed by 2 bases and J by 7 bases, leaving 14 bases between them. The germline CDR1 and CDR2 sequences are SNHLY and FYNNEI. The CDR3 contains 14 residues. The CDR3: CASSELGGRGEAFF. CDR3 bases: TGTGCCAGCAGTGAATTGGGGGGTCGGGGTGAAGCTTTCTTT.

The rearrangement links TRBV5-1 to TRBJ1-4; D is unclear. Germline V CDR1 and CDR2: SGHRS, YFSETQ. There are 13 residues in the CDR3. V lost 4 bases and J lost 8, with 12 bases in between. The CDR3 DNA reads as TGCGCCAGCAGCACAGAAGGTAAAGAAAAACTGTTTTTT. As protein: CASSTEGKEKLFF.

The rearrangement joins TRBV24-1 to TRBJ2-4; 9 bases align to TRBD2. The germline V gene has CDR1 KGHDR and CDR2 SFDVKD. The CDR3 is 15 amino acids. V trimming: 3 bases; J trimming: 2 bases; junction bases outside the gene matches: 1. The CDR3 DNA reads as TGTGCCACCAGTGATGCGGGGGGGCCCAAAAACATTCAGTACTTC. Protein sequence: CATSDAGGPKNIQYF.